One and the same sample provided the 19 T cell receptor beta chains below, sequenced in a study of OX40 agonist ivuxolimab in advanced cancers. Here immunoSEQ multiplex PCR was the method, and the copy in TCRdb shows in-frame clones only, minus some. This sample has tens of thousands of clones; about 88% occur once, and the top ten carry approximately 4%. The sequences come from CD4+ or CD8+ T cells sorted from blood, collected in a trial of the OX40 agonist ivuxolimab. These receptors came from an adult with an advanced solid tumor such as melanoma, head and neck, liver or kidney cancer.

This clone was counted between two and nine times. The chain recombines TRBV4-2 with TRBJ1-1; 7 positions match TRBD1. Germline V CDR1 and CDR2: LGHNA, YNFKEQ. V gave up 8 bases and J gave up 5 bases; unmatched junction bases: 11. This CDR3 is 14 amino acids long. The chain's CDR3 is CASAREQGQTEAFF. The CDR3 bases are TGTGCCAGCGCACGGGAACAGGGGCAAACTGAAGCTTTCTTT.

The chain has TRBV2 and TRBJ1-1; D unresolved. This CDR3 is built from 13 residues. Germline V CDR1 and CDR2: SNHLY, FYNNEI. V was cut by 8 bases and J by 0 bases, with 10 bases left in between. The CDR3 here is CASAGGMNTEAFF. In nucleotides, the CDR3 is TGTGCCAGCGCGGGAGGGATGAACACTGAAGCTTTCTTT.

The chain recombines TRBV6-4 with TRBJ2-1; D is tentatively TRBD1 or TRBD2 (5 bases each). V was clipped by 2 bases and J by 5 bases, with 10 bases between them. The CDR3 is made up of 14 amino acids. CDR1 and CDR2 from the germline V gene are MRHNA and SNTAGT. This CDR3 is CASSDELGDNEQFF. CDR3 nucleotides: TGTGCCAGCAGTGACGAATTGGGGGACAATGAGCAGTTCTTC.

This chain links TRBV5-1 with TRBJ2-7; D possibly uses TRBD1 or TRBD2 (6 bases each). There are 15 residues in the CDR3. Germline CDR1 and CDR2: SGHRS and YFSETQ. Deletions cut 4 bases from V and 4 bases from J, with 18 bases between. CDR3 DNA: TGCGCCAGCAGCGTGAGGGGGGACTCCCGATACGAGCAGTACTTC. Translating it yields CASSVRGDSRYEQYF.

This clone was detected only once. The chain employs TRBV7-2 and TRBJ2-7; a possible D gene is TRBD1 (7 bases). CDR1 and CDR2 from the germline V gene are SGHTA and FQGNSA. Trimming left V 5 bases short and J 1 base short, with 15 bases between. The CDR3 totals 15 residues. CDR3 residues: CASSRWTGGSYEQYF. CDR3 DNA: TGTGCCAGCAGCCGTTGGACAGGAGGGTCCTACGAGCAGTACTTC. The full variable domain, its missing parts supplied by reference TRBV7-2 and TRBJ2-7, is GAGVSQSPSNKVTEKGKDVELRCDPISGHTALYWYRQSLGQGLEFLIYFQGNSAPDKSGLPSDRFSAERTGGSVSTLTIQRTQQEDSAVYLCASSRWTGGSYEQYFGPGTRLTVT.

The chain has TRBV19 and TRBJ2-1; no clear D gene. V shed 3 bases and J shed 3 bases, with 12 bases lying between them. Germline V CDR1 and CDR2: LNHDA, SQIVND (reference sequence). This CDR3 is built from 15 residues. CDR3: CASSIGQARYNEQFF. CDR3 sequence (DNA): TGTGCCAGTAGTATCGGGCAGGCCCGCTACAATGAGCAGTTCTTC.

V is TRBV5-4 and J is TRBJ1-1; TRBD1 matches at 10 bases. Germline CDR1 reads SGHNT; CDR2 reads YYREEE (reference sequence). Trimming took 4 bases from V and 5 from J; bases not matched to a gene: 8. The length of the CDR3 is 15 residues. DNA of the CDR3: TGTGCCAGCAGCGGCCGACAGGGGGCTGTGACTGAAGCTTTCTTT. It encodes CASSGRQGAVTEAFF.

The CDR3 sequence is CASSAEDRGNQPQHF. For the CDR3, the DNA is TGTGCCAGCAGTGCAGAGGACAGGGGTAATCAGCCCCAGCATTTT. The rearrangement uses TRBV6-1 and TRBJ1-5; 9 bases line up with TRBD1. This CDR3 is built from 15 residues. The V and J ends lost 4 bases and 4 bases, in that order; junction bases with no gene match: 5. The V gene's germline CDR1 is MNHNS and CDR2 SASEGT.

This clone rates as medium-sized. The J gene is TRBJ2-7, the V gene TRBV5-6, with D unresolved. The CDR3 totals 15 residues. The germline CDR1 and CDR2 sequences are SGHDT and YYEEEE. Between the trimmed V and J ends, which lost 0 bases and 5 bases, there was a span of 15 bases. The CDR3 bases are TGTGCCAGCAGCTTGGGACCTGATGGCATCCACGAGCAGTACTTC. It yields the protein CASSLGPDGIHEQYF.

The chain employs TRBV7-3 and TRBJ1-2, with 7 bases matching TRBD1. J gave up 7 bases and V 5 bases, and 7 bases lay outside the gene matches. CDR1 and CDR2 (germline): SGHTA, FQGTGA. The CDR3 extends over 13 amino acids. CDR3 sequence reads: CASSQQGLSGYTF. CDR3 in DNA: TGTGCCAGCAGCCAACAGGGGTTGAGTGGCTACACCTTC.

The chain couples TRBV10-3 to TRBJ1-5; D call uncertain. The length of the CDR3 is 12 residues. Per the germline V gene, CDR1 is ENHRY and CDR2 is SYGVKD. Trimming removed 2 bases from V and 5 bases from J, with 4 bases in between. The CDR3: CAISERDQPQHF. Written as DNA, the CDR3 is TGTGCCATCAGTGAGAGGGATCAGCCCCAGCATTTT.

The chain employs TRBV19 and TRBJ2-7, with a weak D call TRBD2 (5 bases). The CDR3 length is 13 residues. The germline V gene has CDR1 LNHDA and CDR2 SQIVND (reference sequence). With 4 bases removed from V and 4 bases from J, the gap between germline ends came to 11 bases. CDR3 in amino acids: CASSTRDHYEQYF. The CDR3 nucleotides are TGTGCCAGTAGTACCCGGGATCATTACGAGCAGTACTTC.

The chain's CDR3 is CASSERGSGYNSPLHF. DNA for the CDR3: TGTGCCAGCAGTGAAAGGGGCAGCGGGTATAATTCACCCCTCCACTTT. The chain joins TRBV2 to TRBJ1-6, with D possibly TRBD1 on 5 matching bases. The CDR3 sequence is 16 residues long. V was shortened by 2 bases and J by 4 bases, with 12 bases between the two germline ends. Germline values: CDR1 SNHLY, CDR2 FYNNEI.

The chain carries TRBV2 and TRBJ2-6; a weak D match, TRBD1 (5 bases). This CDR3 comprises 14 residues. The V end lost 7 bases, the J end lost 1 base, and 8 bases lay between the germline ends. Germline CDR1 is SNHLY and CDR2 is FYNNEI. CDR3 nucleotide sequence: TGTGCCAGCACCGACAGTTCTGGGGCCAACGTCCTGACTTTC. Encoded protein: CASTDSSGANVLTF.

This chain joins TRBV19 and TRBJ2-7; D is uncertain. Germline values: CDR1 LNHDA, CDR2 SQIVND (reference sequence). V was pared by 4 bases and J by 3 bases, with 16 bases between. The CDR3 is 15 amino acids. The CDR3 DNA sequence: TGTGCCAGTAGTAACACGGTGTCAGGAGTCTACGAGCAGTACTTC. It encodes CASSNTVSGVYEQYF.

The genes are TRBV5-5 and TRBJ2-3; D remains ambiguous. The CDR3 extends over 12 amino acids. CDR1 is SGHKS and CDR2 is YYEKEE in the germline V gene (reference sequence). V was cut by 4 bases and J by 6 bases, with 9 bases left in between. The CDR3 is CASSLKGDTQYF. CDR3 bases: TGTGCCAGCAGCCTTAAAGGGGATACGCAGTATTTT. The entire variable domain, with the rest obtained from reference TRBV5-5 and TRBJ2-3, is as follows: DAGVTQSPTHLIKTRGQQVTLRCSPISGHKSVSWYQQVLGQGPQFIFQYYEKEERGRGNFPDRFSARQFPNYSSELNVNALLLGDSALYLCASSLKGDTQYFGPGTRLTVL.

A few counts support this clone. The chain uses TRBV5-6 and TRBJ1-2; D perhaps matches TRBD1 (5 bases). Trimming took off 4 bases at V and 4 bases at J, with 11 bases between the two ends. Germline-derived CDR1 and CDR2 are SGHDT and YYEEEE. The CDR3 is 13 residues long. The chain's CDR3 is CASSLRESYGYTF. CDR3 in DNA: TGTGCCAGCAGCCTCAGGGAGAGCTATGGCTACACCTTC.

The CDR3 DNA sequence: TGTGCCAGCAGCGTAGAAACAAGATTTGGGGTTCGTTTGGGGGGTTTGGGATTCTTC. Its protein is CASSVETRFGVRLGGLGFF. The chain joins TRBV9 to TRBJ2-1, with TRBD2 as a possible D gene (6 bases). The germline CDR1 and CDR2 sequences are SGDLS and YYNGEE. V was clipped by 0 bases and J by 16 bases, with 35 bases between them. The CDR3 length is 19 residues.

This sequence joins TRBV2 and TRBJ2-1; D unresolved. Trimming left V 2 bases short and J 12 bases short, with 8 bases between. The CDR3 extends over 11 amino acids. Germline values: CDR1 SNHLY, CDR2 FYNNEI. CDR3 coding DNA: TGTGCCAGCAGTGAACGAGAGCCGCAGTTCTTC. It is translated as CASSEREPQFF.